This TCR beta chain was recorded in a study of Ad26.COV2.S vaccination and SARS-CoV-2 variants. There are 13 residues in the CDR3. CDR1 and CDR2 from the germline V gene are KGHSH and LQKENI. Trimming cost V 2 bases and J 5 bases; bases outside gene matches: 3. The treatment denotes: roughly 20 received Ad26.COV2.S at low or high dose, single or two shots; several received placebo; per-sample allocation not given. Following the first vaccine or placebo injection, samples were taken on day 63. Clones were sequenced by immunoSEQ multiplex PCR, and TCRdb holds only the in-frame ones, with some missing. The table lists fewer than 500,000 clones, less than 95% of them singletons.

The rearrangement joins TRBV18 to TRBJ2-7; 7 bases fit TRBD1. Sequences were derived from peripheral blood, sampled in a trial of Ad26.COV2.S vaccine versus placebo. This receptor was identified in a person between 18 and 59 years old who received the Ad26.COV2.S COVID-19 vaccine or a placebo. Written as DNA, the CDR3 is TGTGCCAGCTCACCAAATACAGGGGACGAGCAGTACTTC. Translated, it gives CASSPNTGDEQYF.